The 23 T cell receptor beta chains below were found in one sample sequenced in a study of cytomegalovirus exposure and HLA in healthy donors. PCR primers comprised 60 Vbeta and 13 Jbeta primers. Measured with immunoSEQ multiplex PCR; TCRdb has only the in-frame clones, and not every one. The sample has approximately 50,000 clones, around three quarters seen once. The sample taken for sequencing was PBMCs. These receptors came from a young man in good health and CMV-seropositive.

The rearrangement joins TRBV18 to TRBJ1-4, with 8 positions matching TRBD1. V dropped 6 bases and J dropped 5; count of bases not matched to a gene: 5. CDR1 KGHSH and CDR2 LQKENI come from the germline V gene. The CDR3 extends over 14 amino acids. CDR3 nucleotides: TGTGCCAGCTCGCCCGACAGGGGAAATGAAAAACTGTTTTTT. Protein sequence: CASSPDRGNEKLFF.

This clone was counted once. This chain uses TRBV7-9 with TRBJ2-1; the match to TRBD1 covers 10 bases. The V segment lost 2 bases and the J segment 8 bases; nucleotides outside the gene matches: 3. Germline CDR1 is SEHNR and CDR2 is FQNEAQ (reference sequence). CDR3 length: 14 amino acids. CDR3 bases: TGTGCCAGCAGCTTAATCGGACAGGGGGATGAGCAGTTCTTC. Its protein product is CASSLIGQGDEQFF. The full variable domain, in which reference TRBV7-9 and TRBJ2-1 provide the parts outside the CDR3, is DTGVSQNPRHKITKRGQNVTFRCDPISEHNRLYWYRQTLGQGPEFLTYFQNEAQLEKSRLLSDRFSAERPKGSFSTLEIQRTEQGDSAMYLCASSLIGQGDEQFFGPGTRLTVL.

The chain couples TRBV2 to TRBJ1-5; tentative D call: TRBD1 (6 bases). V was shortened by 5 bases and J by 1 base, with 15 bases between the two germline ends. CDR3 length: 16 residues. Germline V gives CDR1 SNHLY, CDR2 FYNNEI. This CDR3 reads CASSRGGHLSNQPQHF. As DNA, the CDR3 is TGTGCCAGCAGTCGGGGGGGACACCTAAGCAATCAGCCCCAGCATTTT.

The CDR3 DNA follows: TGCAGTACCCAGCGGGGGACTGAAGCTTTCTTT. It encodes CSTQRGTEAFF. The chain uses TRBV20-1 and TRBJ1-1; D possibly corresponds to TRBD1 (5 bases). Germline assignment: CDR1 DFQATT and CDR2 SNEGSKA (reference sequence). The CDR3 sequence is 11 residues long. V was trimmed by 8 bases and J by 5 bases, leaving 12 bases between them.

In its sample, this clone is medium-sized. The chain combines TRBV13 with TRBJ2-1, with D maybe TRBD2 (6 bases). CDR3 length: 15 residues. With 5 bases removed from V and 4 bases from J, the gap between germline ends came to 15 bases. CDR1 is PRHDT and CDR2 is FYEKMQ in the germline V gene (reference sequence). The CDR3 loop reads CASSHKGAGYNEQFF. The CDR3 DNA follows: TGTGCCAGCAGCCACAAGGGTGCGGGGTACAATGAGCAGTTCTTC.

This chain links TRBV29-1 with TRBJ1-2; no clear D. The CDR3 consists of 15 residues. Germline values: CDR1 SQVTM, CDR2 ANQGSEA. The V end lost 1 base, the J end lost 7 bases, and 19 bases lay between the germline ends. CDR3 DNA: TGCAGCGTTGAAGGGTTTATCGGAGGGCCCATTGGCTACACCTTC. Translation: CSVEGFIGGPIGYTF.

This chain joins TRBV11-1 and TRBJ1-1; 7 bases agree with TRBD1. V trimming: 4 bases; J trimming: 3 bases; junction bases outside the gene matches: 8. This CDR3 is built from 15 residues. CDR1 is SGHAT and CDR2 is FQDESV in the germline V gene (reference sequence). The CDR3, as DNA: TGTGCCAGCAGCTCCTGGACAGGCAGGGACACTGAAGCTTTCTTT. This codes for CASSSWTGRDTEAFF.

This chain connects TRBV7-8 to TRBJ2-6; 7 nucleotides agree with TRBD1. The CDR3 is 19 amino acids. Germline CDR1 is SGHVS and CDR2 is FQNEAQ. V was pared by 2 bases and J by 0 bases, with 10 bases of the junction left unmatched. The CDR3 DNA follows: TGTGCCAGCAGCTTAACAAGGACAGGATCTACCTCTGGGGCCAACGTCCTGACTTTC. Translation gives CASSLTRTGSTSGANVLTF. Using reference TRBV7-8 and TRBJ2-6 for the parts outside the CDR3, the full variable domain is GAGVSQSPRYKVAKRGQDVALRCDPISGHVSLFWYQQALGQGPEFLTYFQNEAQLDKSGLPSDRFFAERPEGSVSTLKIQRTQQEDSAVYLCASSLTRTGSTSGANVLTFGAGSRLTVL.

This chain uses TRBV11-1 with TRBJ2-7, with 8 nucleotides matching TRBD1. V lost 2 bases and J lost 4; bases outside the gene matches: 19. Germline values: CDR1 SGHAT, CDR2 FQDESV (reference sequence). The CDR3 is 19 amino acids. Written as DNA, the CDR3 is TGTGCCAGCAGCTTAACCAAAACTTCCGGGACAGGCCCCTGGTACGAGCAGTACTTC. This codes for CASSLTKTSGTGPWYEQYF.

This clone was detected once. The genes are TRBV7-2 and TRBJ1-1; D remains unclear. V shed 1 base and J shed 1 base, with 13 bases lying between them. The germline gives CDR1 SGHTA, CDR2 FQGNSA. The CDR3 covers 16 residues. CDR3 in amino acids: CASSLGSRMTNTEAFF. CDR3 coding DNA: TGTGCCAGCAGCTTAGGGTCCAGGATGACGAACACTGAAGCTTTCTTT.

The chain recombines TRBV10-1 with TRBJ1-6, with D unclear. Germline lookup yields CDR1 WNHNN and CDR2 SYGVQD (reference sequence). V lost 5 bases to trimming and J lost 9 bases, with 23 bases between them. The CDR3 has 17 residues. CDR3 sequence: CASSILLLRPGGSPLHF. The CDR3 DNA reads TGCGCCAGCAGTATACTCCTTTTGAGGCCGGGAGGTTCACCCCTCCACTTT.

The chain has TRBV10-1 and TRBJ2-2; 9 bases line up with TRBD2. CDR3 length: 16 amino acids. Trimming took 10 bases from V and 3 from J; bases not matched to a gene: 12. Germline V gene data show CDR1 as WNHNN and CDR2 as SYGVQD (reference sequence). The CDR3 loop reads CANGYAGGHYTGELFF. CDR3 DNA sequence: TGCGCCAACGGTTACGCGGGGGGGCACTACACCGGGGAGCTGTTTTTT.

This chain links TRBV5-1 with TRBJ2-1; 11 nucleotides match TRBD2. V was clipped by 0 bases and J by 4 bases; unmatched bases: 3. CDR1 and CDR2 from the germline V gene are SGHRS and YFSETQ. The CDR3 spans 16 residues. CDR3 protein: CASSLDPSGGYNEQFF. CDR3 nucleotides: TGCGCCAGCAGCTTGGATCCTAGCGGGGGGTACAATGAGCAGTTCTTC. Full variable domain (missing parts from reference TRBV5-1 and TRBJ2-1): KAGVTQTPRYLIKTRGQQVTLSCSPISGHRSVSWYQQTPGQGLQFLFEYFSETQRNKGNFPGRFSGRQFSNSRSEMNVSTLELGDSALYLCASSLDPSGGYNEQFFGPGTRLTVL.

The chain carries TRBV5-7 and TRBJ1-4; TRBD1 aligns across 8 bases. TRBV5-7 is recorded as an ORF, its role being uncertain. This CDR3 comprises 15 residues. Germline trimming cut 3 bases from V and 5 bases from J; bases unmatched to any gene: 6. Written as DNA, the CDR3 is TGTGCCAGCAGCTCCACAGGGGGGGGGAATGAAAAACTGTTTTTT. Its translation is CASSSTGGGNEKLFF.

The J gene is TRBJ1-1, the V gene TRBV12-5; 8 bases agree with TRBD1. Germline assignment: CDR1 LGHNT and CDR2 FRNRAP. The CDR3 is 14 amino acids. The CDR3 loop reads CASPWDRNLTEAFF. CDR3 nucleotides: TGTGCCTCACCGTGGGACAGGAATTTAACTGAAGCTTTCTTT.

This clone showed up just a few times. The chain couples TRBV7-8 to TRBJ2-7; 10 bases match TRBD1. The junction had 7 bases not matched to a gene; V was cut back by 5 bases and J by 3 bases. This CDR3 is 15 amino acids long. Germline V gene lookup returns CDR1 SGHVS and CDR2 FQNEAQ. CDR3 loop: CASSKPGQGFYEQYF. CDR3 nucleotides: TGTGCCAGCAGCAAACCGGGACAGGGGTTCTACGAGCAGTACTTC.

J is TRBJ1-2 and V is TRBV7-8; 9 nucleotides align to TRBD1. After removal of 5 bases from V and 0 bases from J, the junction contained 7 bases not matched to a gene. CDR1 is SGHVS and CDR2 is FQNEAQ in the germline V gene. This CDR3 region has 16 residues. The CDR3 loop reads CASSREQGASNYGYTF. The CDR3 nucleotides are TGTGCCAGCAGCCGGGAACAGGGGGCATCTAACTATGGCTACACCTTC.

This clone appeared a single time. This sequence joins TRBV5-6 and TRBJ1-2; D possibly corresponds to TRBD1 (5 bases). The CDR3 has 14 amino acids. Trimming pared 3 bases from V and 8 bases from J, leaving 17 bases between. Looked up from germline, CDR1 is SGHDT and CDR2 is YYEEEE. The CDR3 coding sequence is TGTGCCAGCAGCTGGCGGGGGACGACCGGCGGCTACACCTTC. It yields the protein CASSWRGTTGGYTF.

The chain links TRBV7-9 to TRBJ2-1; D gene uncertain. The V end was cut by 5 bases, the J end by 15 bases, with 20 bases between. The CDR3 extends over 13 amino acids. Germline-derived CDR1 and CDR2 are SEHNR and FQNEAQ (reference sequence). In nucleotides, the CDR3 is TGTGCCAGCAGCACCTTACAGTCCGCCCATCCGTTCTTC. It is translated as CASSTLQSAHPFF.

This clone was counted only a few times. The chain combines TRBV5-4 with TRBJ2-7, with D possibly being TRBD2 (6 bases). This CDR3 region has 14 residues. The V end was cut by 0 bases, the J end by 2 bases, with 9 bases between. From germline, CDR1 is SGHNT and CDR2 YYREEE (reference sequence). This chain's CDR3 is CASSLGSGPYEQYF. DNA of the CDR3: TGTGCCAGCAGCTTGGGTAGCGGCCCCTACGAGCAGTACTTC.

The chain carries TRBV28 and TRBJ1-4; tentatively, D is TRBD1 (5 bases). The CDR3 spans 16 residues. The V and J ends lost 3 bases and 5 bases respectively, with 16 bases between them. Germline CDR1 is MDHEN and CDR2 is SYDVKM. As DNA, the CDR3 is TGTGCCAGCAGTTTCCGCGGCGGGGACGGGAATGAAAAACTGTTTTTT. As protein: CASSFRGGDGNEKLFF.

The gene calls are TRBV5-1 and TRBJ1-6; 8 nucleotides agree with TRBD1. The V gene end was trimmed by 4 bases and the J gene end by 7 bases; junction bases not matched to a gene: 7. This CDR3 is built from 15 residues. Germline CDR1 and CDR2: SGHRS and YFSETQ. CDR3 sequence reads: CASSPGQGNNSPLHF. In nucleotides, the CDR3 is TGCGCCAGCAGCCCTGGACAGGGTAACAATTCACCCCTCCACTTT.

This rearrangement joins TRBV5-1 to TRBJ2-5, with D possibly being TRBD2 (6 bases). The CDR3 has 13 amino acids. Germline CDR1 and CDR2: SGHRS and YFSETQ. Trimming removed 1 base from V and 4 bases from J, with 8 bases in between. The CDR3 region has the DNA TGCGCCAGCAGCTTGACGCGGGGAGAGACCCAGTACTTC. It encodes CASSLTRGETQYF.